Listed below are T cell receptor beta chains from one sample, sequenced in a study of a mutant IDH1 vaccine in newly diagnosed glioma. Repertoires were generated with immunoSEQ multiplex PCR, while TCRdb's copy carries only in-frame clones and drops some. The sample contains roughly 84,000 clones, approximately 80% of which appear only once. This specimen was PBMCs, taken from a glioma patient treated with radiotherapy, temozolomide or both. Source of these receptors: a middle-aged man with glioma. Some clones in this sample may be carry-over from other donors' samples. Each CDR3 is given with its conserved first and last residue. The D gene is left open where the match is weak. The listing skips clone size in some rows; elsewhere it reads once, few, many or a size class.

J gene | clone size | D gene | V gene | CDR3 DNA | CDR3 protein
TRBJ1-6 | . | . | TRBV6-5 | TGTGCCAGCAGTTCCCAGATCTATAATTCACCCCTCCACTTT | CASSSQIYNSPLHF
TRBJ1-5 | . | . | TRBV19 | TGTGCCAGTAGTATGACGGGGGGCGGCAATCAGCCCCAGCATTTT | CASSMTGGGNQPQHF
TRBJ1-1 | . | . | TRBV4-1 | TGCGCCAGCAGCCAAAGGGCCTACACTGAAGCTTTCTTT | CASSQRAYTEAFF
TRBJ1-4 | few | . | TRBV15 | TGTGCCACCAGCAGAGTGGCCGAGGAAAAACTGTTTTTT | CATSRVAEEKLFF
TRBJ1-2 | . | . | TRBV30 | TGTGCCTGGAGCCCGGGAGGGAGCCAATACATTAACTATGGCTACACCTTC | CAWSPGGSQYINYGYTF
TRBJ2-5 | . | TRBD1 | TRBV29-1 | TGCAGCGTTGCTAAGGGGGCCGGGGAGACCCAGTACTTC | CSVAKGAGETQYF
TRBJ2-2 | . | . | TRBV19 | TGTGCCAGTAGTATCGGCAGACCCGGGGAGCTGTTTTTT | CASSIGRPGELFF
TRBJ1-5 | . | . | TRBV4-1 | TGCGCCAGCAGCCAATTCAGTAGCAATCAGCCCCAGCATTTT | CASSQFSSNQPQHF
TRBJ1-3 | once | . | TRBV2 | TGTGCCAGCGCGCCCTCTGGAAACACCATATATTTT | CASAPSGNTIYF
TRBJ1-5 | . | . | TRBV27 | TGTGCCAGCAGTTCCAGGGGAAGACACAATCAGCCCCAGCATTTT | CASSSRGRHNQPQHF
TRBJ1-2 | once | TRBD1 | TRBV5-1 | TGCGCCAGCAGCTATGGGACAGGAAACTATGGCTACACCTTC | CASSYGTGNYGYTF
TRBJ2-3 | . | TRBD2 | TRBV4-2 | TGTGCCAGCAGCCCCGGGACTAGAAACACAGATACGCAGTATTTT | CASSPGTRNTDTQYF
TRBJ2-7 | . | . | TRBV27 | TGTGCCAGCAGGCGGTCAGGAACCTACGAGCAGTACTTC | CASRRSGTYEQYF
TRBJ1-2 | . | . | TRBV10-2 | TGCGCCAGCACCGGACAGCCGGGGGGCTACACCTTC | CASTGQPGGYTF
TRBJ1-1 | . | TRBD1 | TRBV6-1 | TGTGCCAGCAGAACGAACAGGGGGCTAGGGACTGAAGCTTTCTTT | CASRTNRGLGTEAFF
TRBJ2-7 | . | . | TRBV6-1 | TGTGCCAGCAGTCCGAGGGAGTTCTGGGCCTCCGAGCAGTACTTC | CASSPREFWASEQYF
TRBJ1-3 | . | . | TRBV29-1 | TGCAGCGTTGGCGATACAGGATCTGGAAACACCATATATTTT | CSVGDTGSGNTIYF
TRBJ2-7 | . | . | TRBV9 | TGTGCCAGCAGCCCGCATGGGGTTGGCAGTAGGGAGCAGTACTTC | CASSPHGVGSREQYF
TRBJ2-7 | . | . | TRBV5-1 | TGCGCCAGCAGCTCGGCTGACAGCACCTACGAGCAGTACTTC | CASSSADSTYEQYF
TRBJ1-3 | . | . | TRBV25-1 | TGTGCCAGTAGACATGCAGGAGGGGTTGGAAACACCATATATTTT | CASRHAGGVGNTIYF
TRBJ2-3 | . | TRBD1 | TRBV25-1 | TGTGCCAGCAGTGATTCAGGACAGGGAGGCACAGATACGCAGTATTTT | CASSDSGQGGTDTQYF
TRBJ2-1 | few | . | TRBV25-1 | TGTGCCAGCAGTGGCGAAACAGGTAGCAGAAGATACAATGAGCAGTTCTTC | CASSGETGSRRYNEQFF
TRBJ2-5 | . | TRBD2 | TRBV2 | TGTGCCAGCAGTTGGGGGGGGAGCAGGGAGACCCAGTACTTC | CASSWGGSRETQYF
TRBJ1-2 | . | . | TRBV2 | TGTGCCAGCGGCGGCCACTATGGCTACACCTTC | CASGGHYGYTF
TRBJ2-7 | . | . | TRBV5-6 | TGTGCCAGCAGCCGGGCGCAGGTAGGCGATTTCTCCTACGAGCAGTACTTC | CASSRAQVGDFSYEQYF
TRBJ1-1 | few | . | TRBV25-1 | TGTGCCAGCACAAGAACGGGGAACACTGAAGCTTTCTTT | CASTRTGNTEAFF
TRBJ2-7 | . | TRBD1 | TRBV19 | TGTGCCACCACAGGGGGCGCGGGTCACGAGCAGTACTTC | CATTGGAGHEQYF
TRBJ1-2 | once | . | TRBV18 | TGTGCCAGCTCACCACCCACGGAGTCTTATGGCTACACCTTC | CASSPPTESYGYTF
TRBJ2-2 | many | . | TRBV5-1 | TGCGCCAGCCGGCGTACTTCTGACACCGGGGAGCTGTTTTTT | CASRRTSDTGELFF
TRBJ2-3 | . | . | TRBV7-2 | TGTGCCAGCAGCCCCCACTCTTCCCGGACAGTGTCTAGCACAGATACGCAGTATTTT | CASSPHSSRTVSSTDTQYF
TRBJ2-7 | . | . | TRBV7-8 | TGTGCCAGCAGCCCCCTTAGTGGCTTTTACGAGCAGTACTTC | CASSPLSGFYEQYF
TRBJ1-4 | few | . | TRBV2 | TGTGCCAGCACTGCAGAGGAGGTGAATGAAAAACTGTTTTTT | CASTAEEVNEKLFF
TRBJ2-7 | . | TRBD2 | TRBV4-2 | TGTGCCAGCAGCCAAGGGACTAGCGCCCTCTACGAGCAGTACTTC | CASSQGTSALYEQYF